This T cell receptor (beta chain) stems from a study of T cells in Graves' hyperthyroidism and ophthalmopathy. Broader study findings: A 13 V-J signature model discriminated ophthalmopathy versus stable hyperthyroidism.

V was clipped by 5 bases and J by 3 bases, with 19 bases between them. The V gene's germline CDR1 is SGHAT and CDR2 FQNNGV. This CDR3 region has 17 residues. There were TCR beta CDR3 regions amplified from RNA transcripts. TCR CDR3 underwent first-round RT-PCR with the HTBI primer set. One entry per CDR3 protein results from TCRdb running MiXCR on the multiplex PCR reads. The table includes about 520,000 distinct CDR3 sequences, around 21% detected once. Researchers defined stable Graves' hyperthyroidism as no ophthalmopathy progression within 18 months. Hyperthyroidism was newly diagnosed in patients aged 18 to 65 (duration under 2 months). Fresh 10 ml peripheral blood yielded PBMCs. This clonotype was picked up a small number of times. Antigen unknown.

The chain links TRBV11-2 to TRBJ2-2; D is perhaps TRBD2 (6 bases). Sample: blood. The TCR was taken from a man aged 18 to 29 with Graves' hyperthyroidism. The CDR3 DNA follows: TGTGCCAGCAGCCCTCCCCGGGCCCGGAGGGACACCGGGGAGCTGTTTTTT. Encoded protein: CASSPPRARRDTGELFF.